The clone carrying this T cell receptor beta chain has only a few counts. Library preparation (for TCRbeta) was performed with unique molecular identifiers. From the PCR reads, TCRdb called clonotypes with MiXCR, one entry per CDR3 protein. The table lists approximately 640,000 distinct CDR3 sequences, around 17% of them singletons. This record belongs to a study of T-cell reconstitution after alpha-beta-depleted transplantation in children. The CDR3 runs 16 residues. Germline V CDR1 and CDR2: LNHDA, SQIVND (reference sequence). Losses at the gene ends were 2 bases for V and 5 bases for J; bases not matched to a gene: 11.

This chain links TRBV19 with TRBJ2-5; 7 nucleotides agree with TRBD2. This receptor was obtained from a human donor who donated a stem cell graft to a child with acute myeloid leukemia. Sequences were derived from PBMCs from the stem cell graft donor, sampled from the stem cell graft. CDR3 region: CASSIIGLGQAETQYF. The DNA of the CDR3 is TGTGCCAGTAGTATAATAGGACTAGGGCAAGCGGAGACCCAGTACTTC.